The clone carrying this TCR beta chain showed up just once. These data are taken from a study of blood T cell repertoires in COVID-19. In the original analysis: For nucleated cells, counts were estimated from reference gene primer amplification. Clones were read by immunoSEQ multiplex PCR, and TCRdb kept only the in-frame ones, dropping some. V, J and clone size are taken as reported in that table, and D and trimming were inferred from the DNA itself. The sample has some 150,000 clones, around nine tenths seen once. V trimming: 2 bases; J trimming: 7 bases; junction bases outside the gene matches: 9. CDR1 is KGHSH, CDR2 LQKENI, per germline. This CDR3 comprises 15 residues.

The sequence derives from a woman in her twenties or thirties with acute COVID-19. This chain joins TRBV18 and TRBJ1-2; 8 positions agree with TRBD1. The sequencing sample was made of PBMCs or T cells enriched from blood (not recorded which). CDR3 region: CASSPSQGETVGYTF. CDR3 sequence (DNA): TGTGCCAGCTCACCATCACAGGGGGAGACTGTTGGCTACACCTTC.